A selection of T cell receptor beta chains follows, all from one sample in a study of T cells expressing NK-cell markers. Reanalyzing the 5' RACE reads, TCRdb keeps one entry per CDR3 protein, without DNA. This repertoire includes almost 450,000 distinct CDR3 sequences. Material for sequencing was blood T cells: a sorted CD56 or NKG2C T cell subset, CD4+ or CD8+ T cells, or bulk PBMC T cells (not recorded which). The receptor set was obtained from a woman aged 18 to 75 in good health. Each CDR3 is given with its conserved first and last residue. The order of the fields is CDR3 protein, V gene, J gene.

cdr3_aa: CASSEYGKEYF; v_call: TRBV25-1; j_call: TRBJ2-7
cdr3_aa: CASSQGSLWGQETQYF; v_call: TRBV4-3; j_call: TRBJ2-5
cdr3_aa: CASSLLGKMNTEAFF; v_call: TRBV7-6; j_call: TRBJ1-1
cdr3_aa: CASSLGEANNEQFF; v_call: TRBV7-6; j_call: TRBJ2-1
cdr3_aa: CASSPAPILSSYNEQFF; v_call: TRBV11-2; j_call: TRBJ2-1
cdr3_aa: CASSNRDRTYEQYF; v_call: TRBV7-2; j_call: TRBJ2-7
cdr3_aa: CATSRLKADAYNEQFF; v_call: TRBV15; j_call: TRBJ2-1
cdr3_aa: CASSLVTGTGDSGGQETQYF; v_call: TRBV5-4; j_call: TRBJ2-5
cdr3_aa: CASSFRPVVDTQYF; v_call: TRBV5-1; j_call: TRBJ2-3
cdr3_aa: CASSVAPGQSNSPLHF; v_call: TRBV9; j_call: TRBJ1-6
cdr3_aa: CASSPDSLSKETQYF; v_call: TRBV5-4; j_call: TRBJ2-5
cdr3_aa: CASSLRGTRSYEQYF; v_call: TRBV28; j_call: TRBJ2-7
cdr3_aa: CSVYWRETTNEKLFF; v_call: TRBV29-1; j_call: TRBJ1-4
cdr3_aa: CASSPGLAGGGNTGELFF; v_call: TRBV12-3/TRBV12-4; j_call: TRBJ2-2
cdr3_aa: CSVEGFKGSYEQYF; v_call: TRBV29-1; j_call: TRBJ2-7
cdr3_aa: CASSPFARAGAYEQYF; v_call: TRBV7-8; j_call: TRBJ2-7
cdr3_aa: CASSPLGTSGNLAKNIQYF; v_call: TRBV25-1; j_call: TRBJ2-4
cdr3_aa: CASSLADTYGYTF; v_call: TRBV5-1; j_call: TRBJ1-2
cdr3_aa: CASSLDGVTDTQYF; v_call: TRBV7-6; j_call: TRBJ2-3
cdr3_aa: CASSISSSYNEQFF; v_call: TRBV5-1; j_call: TRBJ2-1
cdr3_aa: CASSFSQVDSGNTIYF; v_call: TRBV12-3/TRBV12-4; j_call: TRBJ1-3
cdr3_aa: CASSLIAGFEQFF; v_call: TRBV7-3; j_call: TRBJ2-1
cdr3_aa: CASSLSRPGQGTFF; v_call: TRBV28; j_call: TRBJ1-1
cdr3_aa: CASSFSSGSYEQYF; v_call: TRBV27; j_call: TRBJ2-7
cdr3_aa: CASSSPGLGYTF; v_call: TRBV7-6; j_call: TRBJ1-2
cdr3_aa: CATSGGANTGELFF; v_call: TRBV24-1; j_call: TRBJ2-2
cdr3_aa: CASSFLLYGGTGADTQYF; v_call: TRBV11-2; j_call: TRBJ2-3
cdr3_aa: CASSPGMGELFF; v_call: TRBV9; j_call: TRBJ2-2
cdr3_aa: CSVVASGQGRNTDTQYF; v_call: TRBV29-1; j_call: TRBJ2-3
cdr3_aa: CAISGQGAYEQYF; v_call: TRBV10-3; j_call: TRBJ2-7
cdr3_aa: CSASRGTWGDTQYF; v_call: TRBV20-1; j_call: TRBJ2-3
cdr3_aa: CASSGRQGLSTDTQYF; v_call: TRBV6-1; j_call: TRBJ2-3
cdr3_aa: CASSFDRVQETQYF; v_call: TRBV12-3/TRBV12-4; j_call: TRBJ2-5
cdr3_aa: CSARKGRTPSSYNEQFF; v_call: TRBV20-1; j_call: TRBJ2-1
cdr3_aa: CSARALAYNEQFF; v_call: TRBV20-1; j_call: TRBJ2-1
cdr3_aa: CASSQDLGTQYF; v_call: TRBV4-3; j_call: TRBJ2-3
cdr3_aa: CASSPLGTADSYEQYF; v_call: TRBV12-3/TRBV12-4; j_call: TRBJ2-7